Below are 13 T cell receptor beta chains sequenced from a single sample in a study of OX40 agonist ivuxolimab in advanced cancers. Generated by immunoSEQ multiplex PCR, the TCRdb table keeps only in-frame clones and is missing some. The table records tens of thousands of clones, 75% to 85% of them present only once. The starting material was CD4+ or CD8+ T cells sorted from blood, obtained in a trial of the OX40 agonist ivuxolimab. The receptor source for this set is an adult with an advanced solid tumor such as melanoma, head and neck, liver or kidney cancer.

This clone was recorded a few times. The gene calls are TRBV9 and TRBJ2-3, with a tentative D call TRBD1 (6 bases). The CDR3 runs 18 residues. V lost 0 bases and J lost 0, with 17 bases in between. Germline CDR1 SGDLS, CDR2 YYNGEE. The DNA for the CDR3 is TGTGCCAGCAGCGTAGGGGCCAGGGGAACTGCTAGCACAGATACGCAGTATTTT. Its protein is CASSVGARGTASTDTQYF. Complete variable domain (other parts from reference TRBV9 and TRBJ2-3): DSGVTQTPKHLITATGQRVTLRCSPRSGDLSVYWYQQSLDQGLQFLIQYYNGEERAKGNILERFSAQQFPDLHSELNLSSLELGDSALYFCASSVGARGTASTDTQYFGPGTRLTVL.

This clone has just a few counts. The chain employs TRBV11-1 and TRBJ1-5; no definite D call. The CDR3 spans 13 residues. The V and J ends lost 4 bases and 5 bases respectively, with 9 bases between them. Germline V CDR1 and CDR2: SGHAT, FQDESV (reference sequence). The CDR3 DNA reads TGTGCCAGCAGCTCCTCCTCGGATCAGCCCCAGCATTTT. It is translated as CASSSSSDQPQHF.

This clone has a handful of counts. The chain recombines TRBV27 with TRBJ2-2, with D uncertain. Germline values: CDR1 MNHEY, CDR2 SMNVEV (reference sequence). The CDR3 extends over 14 amino acids. Between the trimmed V and J ends, which lost 0 bases and 7 bases, there was a span of 9 bases. CDR3 bases: TGTGCCAGCAGTTTATCGTCTGGGCTCGGGGAGCTGTTTTTT. Its translation is CASSLSSGLGELFF.

CDR3 protein: CASFSPGTLRKAFF. The CDR3 nucleotides read TGTGCCAGCTTCTCTCCCGGGACTTTAAGGAAAGCTTTCTTT. This chain uses TRBV19 with TRBJ1-1, with TRBD1 as a possible D gene (5 bases). The germline V gene has CDR1 LNHDA and CDR2 SQIVND (reference sequence). The CDR3 extends over 14 amino acids. The ends were cut back, 9 bases at V and 9 bases at J, with 23 bases in the middle. The entire variable domain, with the rest obtained from reference TRBV19 and TRBJ1-1, is as follows: DGGITQSPKYLFRKEGQNVTLSCEQNLNHDAMYWYRQDPGQGLRLIYYSQIVNDFQKGDIAEGYSVSREKKESFPLTVTSAQKNPTAFYLCASFSPGTLRKAFFGQGTRLTVV.

The CDR3 region has the DNA TGTGCCACCGCCGAATATGCAGGGGACACCGAGCAGTACTTC. The encoded protein is CATAEYAGDTEQYF. V gene TRBV15 combines with J gene TRBJ2-7, with D perhaps TRBD1 (6 bases). Germline CDR1 and CDR2: LNHNV and YYDKDF (reference sequence). V lost 8 bases and J 6 bases, leaving 20 bases between the germline ends. The CDR3 loop spans 14 amino acids.

V and J are TRBV7-9 and TRBJ2-2; 11 positions agree with TRBD2. Trimming at V came to 4 bases and at J to 8 bases, leaving 9 bases not matched to a gene. This CDR3 is built from 16 residues. The V gene's germline CDR1 is SEHNR and CDR2 FQNEAQ (reference sequence). The CDR3 DNA reads TGTGCCAGCAGCTCACCCACTAGCGGGGGTTCTGGGGAGCTGTTTTTT. It codes for CASSSPTSGGSGELFF. Using reference TRBV7-9 and TRBJ2-2 for the parts outside the CDR3, the full variable domain is DTGVSQNPRHKITKRGQNVTFRCDPISEHNRLYWYRQTLGQGPEFLTYFQNEAQLEKSRLLSDRFSAERPKGSFSTLEIQRTEQGDSAMYLCASSSPTSGGSGELFFGEGSRLTVL.

This clone has only a few counts. The chain uses TRBV5-1 and TRBJ2-7, with D unresolved. Germline CDR1 is SGHRS and CDR2 is YFSETQ. V lost 7 bases, J lost 1 base, and 15 bases lay in between. The CDR3 consists of 14 residues. For the CDR3, the DNA is TGCGCCAGCGGATGGGGATCATATTCCTACGAGCAGTACTTC. It specifies CASGWGSYSYEQYF.

The chain couples TRBV2 to TRBJ2-3; D gene unclear. The CDR3 is made up of 12 amino acids. Germline CDR1 is SNHLY and CDR2 is FYNNEI. The V and J ends lost 2 bases and 6 bases respectively, with 6 bases between them. The CDR3 spells CASSEWGDTQYF. The CDR3 DNA reads as TGTGCCAGCAGTGAATGGGGTGATACGCAGTATTTT.

This clone was picked up a small number of times. The V gene is TRBV19, the J gene TRBJ1-5, with TRBD1 identical over 7 bases. The length of the CDR3 is 13 residues. Losses at the gene ends were 6 bases for V and 5 bases for J; bases not matched to a gene: 4. The germline V gene has CDR1 LNHDA and CDR2 SQIVND (reference sequence). The CDR3 sequence is CASRDRWHQPQHF. The CDR3 coding sequence is TGTGCCAGTAGGGACAGGTGGCATCAGCCCCAGCATTTT.

The V gene is TRBV12-5, the J gene TRBJ1-1, with TRBD1 identical over 9 bases. Trimming took 5 bases from V and 0 from J; bases not matched to a gene: 10. CDR3 length: 17 amino acids. The germline CDR1 and CDR2 sequences are LGHNT and FRNRAP. DNA for the CDR3: TGTGCTAGTGGTCCGGGGACAGGGATTGTAGTGAACACTGAAGCTTTCTTT. The encoded protein is CASGPGTGIVVNTEAFF. Full variable domain (remainder filled in from reference TRBV12-5 and TRBJ1-1): DARVTQTPRHKVTEMGQEVTMRCQPILGHNTVFWYRQTMMQGLELLAYFRNRAPLDDSGMPKDRFSAEMPDATLATLKIQPSEPRDSAVYFCASGPGTGIVVNTEAFFGQGTRLTVV.

The V and J genes are TRBV11-3 and TRBJ2-2; 14 nucleotides match TRBD2. Germline V gives CDR1 SGHNT, CDR2 YENEEA. This CDR3 region has 16 residues. Trimming cost V 6 bases and J 5 bases; bases outside gene matches: 5. In nucleotides, the CDR3 is TGTGCCAGCAGTTCCGGACTAGCGGGGGGAACCGGGGAGCTGTTTTTT. It is translated as CASSSGLAGGTGELFF.

This clone was seen just once. The J gene is TRBJ2-7, the V gene TRBV5-1; D is uncertain. The CDR3 length is 13 residues. Germline V gene sequence: CDR1 SGHRS, CDR2 YFSETQ. V lost 0 bases, J lost 5 bases, and 9 bases lay in between. CDR3 DNA sequence: TGCGCCAGCAGCTTGGTAGGCGACAACGAGCAGTACTTC. The encoded protein is CASSLVGDNEQYF.

V and J are TRBV5-1 and TRBJ2-7; possible D gene TRBD1, 6 bases. The V gene's germline CDR1 is SGHRS and CDR2 YFSETQ. The length of the CDR3 is 15 residues. Trimming took 4 bases from V and 5 from J, leaving 19 bases between them. The CDR3 region is CASSLTGRTIDEQYF. CDR3 DNA sequence: TGCGCCAGCAGCCTGACAGGAAGGACGATCGACGAGCAGTACTTC.